These T cell receptor beta chains were read from a single sample in a study of T-cell reconstitution after alpha-beta-depleted transplantation in children. One entry per CDR3 protein, called by TCRdb with MiXCR from the PCR reads. The repertoire holds around 500,000 distinct CDR3 sequences, under 25% seen once, with around an eighth in the top ten. The source material was PBMCs, mostly from graft donor cells, sampled 360 days after TCRalphabeta/CD19-depleted stem cell transplant. The receptors were gathered from a boy under two years old who had a stem cell transplant for acute myeloid leukemia, so the T cells may come from the graft donor. Both conserved end residues are part of each CDR3.

j_gene: TRBJ2-5; v_gene: TRBV20-1; CDR3aa: CSANIFTGQIETQYF
j_gene: TRBJ1-3; v_gene: TRBV7-2; CDR3aa: CASSPWTASGNTIYF
j_gene: TRBJ1-4; v_gene: TRBV29-1; CDR3aa: CSVERAGMEKLFF
j_gene: TRBJ2-2; v_gene: TRBV20-1; CDR3aa: CSATPGTSPSGELFF
j_gene: TRBJ2-3; v_gene: TRBV4-1; CDR3aa: CASSQGVPLVGTDTQYF
j_gene: TRBJ2-7; v_gene: TRBV7-2; CDR3aa: CASSLRTGWSYEQYF
j_gene: TRBJ1-1; v_gene: TRBV11-3; CDR3aa: CASSLVSYEAFF
j_gene: TRBJ1-1; v_gene: TRBV6-1; CDR3aa: CASSDIMNTEAFF
j_gene: TRBJ2-3; v_gene: TRBV20-1; CDR3aa: CSATRTSGGTDTQYF
j_gene: TRBJ2-1; v_gene: TRBV2; CDR3aa: CASSWTSGGYEQFF
j_gene: TRBJ2-3; v_gene: TRBV7-2; CDR3aa: CASSSGWDTQYF
j_gene: TRBJ2-1; v_gene: TRBV5-5; CDR3aa: CASSGAGSEQFF
j_gene: TRBJ1-6; v_gene: TRBV7-2; CDR3aa: CASSQSSYNSPLHF
j_gene: TRBJ2-3; v_gene: TRBV5-1; CDR3aa: CASSSVLGGTDTQYF
j_gene: TRBJ2-1; v_gene: TRBV6-5; CDR3aa: CASSLGGVEQFF
j_gene: TRBJ2-6; v_gene: TRBV18; CDR3aa: CASSIQRQSGANVLTF
j_gene: TRBJ1-1; v_gene: TRBV5-1; CDR3aa: CASTAGSDTEAFF
j_gene: TRBJ1-5; v_gene: TRBV6-2/TRBV6-3; CDR3aa: CASSPTGFNVQPQHF
j_gene: TRBJ2-3; v_gene: TRBV7-2; CDR3aa: CASSVPGPSTDTQYF
j_gene: TRBJ1-3; v_gene: TRBV7-9; CDR3aa: CASSLAGQGTGNTIYF
j_gene: TRBJ2-3; v_gene: TRBV5-6; CDR3aa: CASSFVDPPHTQYF
j_gene: TRBJ2-1; v_gene: TRBV12-3/TRBV12-4; CDR3aa: CASTAPSGPKQFF
j_gene: TRBJ2-5; v_gene: TRBV29-1; CDR3aa: CSAERGTTSEETQYF
j_gene: TRBJ2-5; v_gene: TRBV6-2/TRBV6-3; CDR3aa: CASSHGLAQYF
j_gene: TRBJ2-2; v_gene: TRBV28; CDR3aa: CASSITKNTGELFF
j_gene: TRBJ2-3; v_gene: TRBV20-1; CDR3aa: CSANRNTDTQYF
j_gene: TRBJ1-5; v_gene: TRBV7-8; CDR3aa: CASSPGPGDQPQHF
j_gene: TRBJ2-1; v_gene: TRBV14; CDR3aa: CASSAVSRGNEQFF
j_gene: TRBJ2-7; v_gene: TRBV7-8; CDR3aa: CASNRLAMNEQYF
j_gene: TRBJ2-3; v_gene: TRBV18; CDR3aa: CASSTPPDRTTDTQYF
j_gene: TRBJ2-1; v_gene: TRBV20-1; CDR3aa: CSASELAGGKYNEQFF
j_gene: TRBJ2-5; v_gene: TRBV20-1; CDR3aa: CSARATGGAETQYF
j_gene: TRBJ2-3; v_gene: TRBV20-1; CDR3aa: CSATGGSWADTQYF
j_gene: TRBJ1-1; v_gene: TRBV10-3; CDR3aa: CAISSTEGNHPLNTEAFF
j_gene: TRBJ2-3; v_gene: TRBV20-1; CDR3aa: CSAQVALAGDLDTQYF
j_gene: TRBJ2-5; v_gene: TRBV20-1; CDR3aa: CSARSGRGETQYF
j_gene: TRBJ2-4; v_gene: TRBV20-1; CDR3aa: CSAPRLAKNIQYF
j_gene: TRBJ2-5; v_gene: TRBV28; CDR3aa: CASSNGRRGETQYF
j_gene: TRBJ2-1; v_gene: TRBV24-1; CDR3aa: CATSDLHSSYNEQFF
j_gene: TRBJ2-4; v_gene: TRBV20-1; CDR3aa: CSAREGGTSGSKNIQYF
j_gene: TRBJ1-1; v_gene: TRBV19; CDR3aa: CASSGQGFVYTEAFF
j_gene: TRBJ2-3; v_gene: TRBV9; CDR3aa: CASSVARTRASSTDTQYF
j_gene: TRBJ2-2; v_gene: TRBV4-2; CDR3aa: CASSVTGRTEELFF
j_gene: TRBJ2-2; v_gene: TRBV25-1; CDR3aa: CASSPVLRLPGQNTGELFF
j_gene: TRBJ2-4; v_gene: TRBV12-1; CDR3aa: CASSQARGIQYF
j_gene: TRBJ2-5; v_gene: TRBV6-5; CDR3aa: CASSYSGQGSGETQYF
j_gene: TRBJ1-1; v_gene: TRBV6-5; CDR3aa: CASSYSHISYTEAFF
j_gene: TRBJ2-3; v_gene: TRBV15; CDR3aa: CATSRGTRAEGYWKRGTTDTQYF
j_gene: TRBJ1-2; v_gene: TRBV4-3; CDR3aa: CASSQGGRTGWNGYTF
j_gene: TRBJ2-3; v_gene: TRBV4-3; CDR3aa: CASSPSGFSTDTQYF
j_gene: TRBJ2-1; v_gene: TRBV20-1; CDR3aa: CSARSAVEQFF
j_gene: TRBJ1-2; v_gene: TRBV6-5; CDR3aa: CASSYSGTGGDGYTF
j_gene: TRBJ2-1; v_gene: TRBV6-1; CDR3aa: CASSPDGSASSYNEQFF
j_gene: TRBJ2-1; v_gene: TRBV27; CDR3aa: CASSKGMGIEQFF
j_gene: TRBJ2-7; v_gene: TRBV6-5; CDR3aa: CASSYVSPSSYEQYF
j_gene: TRBJ1-1; v_gene: TRBV12-5; CDR3aa: CASGLALGREAFF
j_gene: TRBJ2-2; v_gene: TRBV24-1; CDR3aa: CATSDPDRRVGELFF
j_gene: TRBJ2-1; v_gene: TRBV3-1; CDR3aa: CASSPRSENGLAYNEQFF
j_gene: TRBJ2-1; v_gene: TRBV29-1; CDR3aa: CSVASPSGGWYNEQFF
j_gene: TRBJ2-1; v_gene: TRBV20-1; CDR3aa: CSAIYGQGSYNEQFF